This T cell receptor (beta chain) was sequenced in a study of cytomegalovirus exposure and HLA in healthy donors. Study results and limitations: The dataset shows that most TCR sequences were rare, while some public TCRs occurred in many donors.

Germline V lookup: CDR1 SGHAT, CDR2 FQNNGV. There are 14 residues in the CDR3. V dropped 4 bases and J dropped 1 base, with 9 bases sitting between them. With respect to this clone: Its matching antigen is unknown.

Repertoires were generated with immunoSEQ multiplex PCR, while TCRdb's copy carries only in-frame clones and drops some. Of approximately 180,000 clones listed, 86% were seen once; the top ten hold over 1.1%. The specimen was PBMCs. The gene calls are TRBV11-2 and TRBJ2-3; D is perhaps TRBD2 (6 bases). The clonotype originates from a woman aged 18-35 years in good health and CMV-seronegative. The CDR3 DNA is TGTGCCAGCAGCTCTTCGGGGGGCACAGATACGCAGTATTTT. As protein: CASSSSGGTDTQYF. The full variable domain, its missing parts supplied by reference TRBV11-2 and TRBJ2-3, is EAGVAQSPRYKIIEKRQSVAFWCNPISGHATLYWYQQILGQGPKLLIQFQNNGVVDDSQLPKDRFSAERLKGVDSTLKIQPAKLEDSAVYLCASSSSGGTDTQYFGPGTRLTVL.